Sequencing of this T cell receptor (beta chain) was carried out in a study of cytomegalovirus exposure and HLA in healthy donors. Researchers ran the PCR with 60 Vbeta and 13 Jbeta primers. Only in-frame clones appear in the TCRdb table, and some are missing; sequencing was by immunoSEQ multiplex PCR. Here the sample spans roughly 120,000 clones, 55% to 65% being singletons. Study conclusions and caveats: Several of the most significant clusters were apparently associated with common viral pathogens in a later analysis. Some segments of the V type, notably TRBV6-2 and TRBV6-3, were excluded as indistinguishable.

On this clone itself: Its antigen is undetermined.

Trimming cost V 3 bases and J 3 bases; bases outside gene matches: 3. The CDR3 length is 14 residues. The germline CDR1 and CDR2 sequences are SGHRS and YFSETQ. This sequence joins TRBV5-1 and TRBJ2-7, with 10 bases aligning to TRBD1. The receptor's source is a woman in her thirties or forties in good health and CMV-seropositive. Sequencing was done on a sample of PBMCs. The DNA for the CDR3 is TGCGCCAGCAGCTCGGGACAGGGGAGCTACGAGCAGTACTTC. It codes for CASSSGQGSYEQYF.